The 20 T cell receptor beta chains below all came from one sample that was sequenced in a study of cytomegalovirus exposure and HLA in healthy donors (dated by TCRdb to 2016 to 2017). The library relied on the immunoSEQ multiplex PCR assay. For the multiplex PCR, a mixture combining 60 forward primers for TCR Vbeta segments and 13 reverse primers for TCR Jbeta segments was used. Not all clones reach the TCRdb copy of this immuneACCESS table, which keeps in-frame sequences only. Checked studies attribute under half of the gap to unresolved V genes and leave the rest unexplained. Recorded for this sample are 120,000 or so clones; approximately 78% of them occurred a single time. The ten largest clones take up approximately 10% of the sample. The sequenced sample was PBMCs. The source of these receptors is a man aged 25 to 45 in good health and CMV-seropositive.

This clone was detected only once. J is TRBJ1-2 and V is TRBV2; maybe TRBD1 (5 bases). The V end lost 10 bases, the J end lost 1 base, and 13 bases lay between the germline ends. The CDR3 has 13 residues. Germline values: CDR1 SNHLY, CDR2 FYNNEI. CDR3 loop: CATKPTDNYGYTF. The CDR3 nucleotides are TGTGCCACCAAACCGACAGATAACTATGGCTACACCTTC.

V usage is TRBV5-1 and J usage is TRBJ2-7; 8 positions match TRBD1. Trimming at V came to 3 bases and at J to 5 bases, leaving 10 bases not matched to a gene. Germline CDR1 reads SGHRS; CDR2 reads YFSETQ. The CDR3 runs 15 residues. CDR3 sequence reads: CASSSVRQGRDEQYF. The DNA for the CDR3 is TGCGCCAGCAGCTCCGTCCGACAGGGGCGGGACGAGCAGTACTTC.

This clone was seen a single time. The CDR3 is CASSLGPLAPNTIYF. CDR3 sequence (DNA): TGTGCCAGCAGCTTAGGTCCACTTGCGCCCAACACCATATATTTT. The chain couples TRBV7-6 to TRBJ1-3; D is undetermined. The germline V gene has CDR1 SGHVS and CDR2 FNYEAQ. CDR3 length: 15 amino acids. V shed 1 base and J shed 7 bases, with 14 bases lying between them.

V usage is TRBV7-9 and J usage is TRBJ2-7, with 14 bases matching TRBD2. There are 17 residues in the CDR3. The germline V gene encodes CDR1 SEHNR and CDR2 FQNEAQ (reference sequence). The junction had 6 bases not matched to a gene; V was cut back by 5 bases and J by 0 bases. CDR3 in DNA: TGTGCCAGCAGCGGGTATGGGACTAGCGGGAGCTCCTACGAGCAGTACTTC. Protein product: CASSGYGTSGSSYEQYF.

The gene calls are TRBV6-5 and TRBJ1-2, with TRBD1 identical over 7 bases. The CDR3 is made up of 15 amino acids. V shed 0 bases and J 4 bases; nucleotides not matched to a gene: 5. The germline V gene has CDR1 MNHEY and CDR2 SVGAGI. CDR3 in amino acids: CASSYSTTGIYGYTF. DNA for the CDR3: TGTGCCAGCAGTTACTCGACGACAGGGATCTATGGCTACACCTTC.

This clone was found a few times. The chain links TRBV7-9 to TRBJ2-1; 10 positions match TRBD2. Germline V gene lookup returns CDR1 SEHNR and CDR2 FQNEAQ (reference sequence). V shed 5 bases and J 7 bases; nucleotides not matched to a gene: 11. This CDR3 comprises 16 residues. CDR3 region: CASSLPSGRAMNEQFF. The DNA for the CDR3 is TGTGCCAGCAGCCTACCCAGCGGGAGGGCCATGAATGAGCAGTTCTTC. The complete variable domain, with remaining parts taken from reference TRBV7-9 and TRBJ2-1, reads DTGVSQNPRHKITKRGQNVTFRCDPISEHNRLYWYRQTLGQGPEFLTYFQNEAQLEKSRLLSDRFSAERPKGSFSTLEIQRTEQGDSAMYLCASSLPSGRAMNEQFFGPGTRLTVL.

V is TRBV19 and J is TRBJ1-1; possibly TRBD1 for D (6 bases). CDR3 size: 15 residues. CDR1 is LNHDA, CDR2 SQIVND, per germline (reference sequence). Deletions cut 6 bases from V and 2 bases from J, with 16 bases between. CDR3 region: CASSIHGTLNTEAFF. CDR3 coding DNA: TGTGCCAGTAGCATTCACGGGACACTAAACACTGAAGCTTTCTTT.

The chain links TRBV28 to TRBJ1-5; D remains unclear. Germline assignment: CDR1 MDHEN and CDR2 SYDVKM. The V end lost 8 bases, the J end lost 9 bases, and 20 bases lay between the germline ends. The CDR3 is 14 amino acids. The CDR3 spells CASRRNLGFPPQHF. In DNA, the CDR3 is TGTGCCAGCCGAAGAAACCTGGGCTTTCCGCCCCAGCATTTT.

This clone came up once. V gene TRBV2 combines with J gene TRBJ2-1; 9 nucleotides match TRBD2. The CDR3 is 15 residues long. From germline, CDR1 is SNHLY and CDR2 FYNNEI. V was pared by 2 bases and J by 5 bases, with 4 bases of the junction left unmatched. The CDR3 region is CASSERLAGNNEQFF. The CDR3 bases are TGTGCCAGCAGTGAAAGGCTAGCGGGGAACAATGAGCAGTTCTTC.

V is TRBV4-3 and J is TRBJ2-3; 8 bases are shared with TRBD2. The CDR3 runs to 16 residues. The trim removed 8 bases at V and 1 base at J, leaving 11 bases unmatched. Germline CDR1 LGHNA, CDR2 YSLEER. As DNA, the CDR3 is TGCGCCAGCTCCCTTACCCCAGCGGGAGGCACAGATACGCAGTATTTT. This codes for CASSLTPAGGTDTQYF.

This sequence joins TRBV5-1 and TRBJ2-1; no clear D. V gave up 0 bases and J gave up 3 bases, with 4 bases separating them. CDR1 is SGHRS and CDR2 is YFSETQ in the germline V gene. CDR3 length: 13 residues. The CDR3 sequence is CASSLDYYNEQFF. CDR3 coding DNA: TGCGCCAGCAGCTTGGACTACTACAATGAGCAGTTCTTC.

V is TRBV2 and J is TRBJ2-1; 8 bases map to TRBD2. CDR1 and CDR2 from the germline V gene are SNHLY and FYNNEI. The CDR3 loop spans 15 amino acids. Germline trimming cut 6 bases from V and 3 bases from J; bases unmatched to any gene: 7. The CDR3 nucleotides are TGTGCCAGCAGGATGGGCGGGAGGAGCTACAATGAGCAGTTCTTC. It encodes CASRMGGRSYNEQFF.

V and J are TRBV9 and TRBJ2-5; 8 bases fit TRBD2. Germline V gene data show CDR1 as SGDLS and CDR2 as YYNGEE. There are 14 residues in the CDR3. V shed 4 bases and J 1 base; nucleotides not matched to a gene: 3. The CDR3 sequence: CASSRGTSQETQYF. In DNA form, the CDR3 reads TGTGCCAGCAGCAGAGGGACTAGCCAAGAGACCCAGTACTTC.

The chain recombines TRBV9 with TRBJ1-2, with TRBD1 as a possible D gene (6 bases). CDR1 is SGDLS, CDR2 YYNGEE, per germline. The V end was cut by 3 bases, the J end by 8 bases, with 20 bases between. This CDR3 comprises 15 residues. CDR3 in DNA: TGTGCCAGCAGCGCGAACCAGGGGATTTGGGAGGGCTACACCTTC. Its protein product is CASSANQGIWEGYTF.

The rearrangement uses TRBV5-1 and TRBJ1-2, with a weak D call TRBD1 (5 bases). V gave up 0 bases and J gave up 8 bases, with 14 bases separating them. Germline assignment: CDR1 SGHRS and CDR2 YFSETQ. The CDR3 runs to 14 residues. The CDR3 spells CASSLDDGAGGYTF. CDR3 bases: TGCGCCAGCAGCTTGGATGATGGGGCAGGGGGCTACACCTTC. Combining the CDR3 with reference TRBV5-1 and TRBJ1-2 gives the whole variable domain KAGVTQTPRYLIKTRGQQVTLSCSPISGHRSVSWYQQTPGQGLQFLFEYFSETQRNKGNFPGRFSGRQFSNSRSEMNVSTLELGDSALYLCASSLDDGAGGYTFGSGTRLTVV.

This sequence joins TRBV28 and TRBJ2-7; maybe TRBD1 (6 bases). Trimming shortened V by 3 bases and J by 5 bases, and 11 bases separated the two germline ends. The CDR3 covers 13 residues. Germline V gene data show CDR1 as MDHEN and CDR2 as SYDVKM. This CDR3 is CASSFGGRDEQYF. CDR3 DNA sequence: TGTGCCAGCAGTTTTGGGGGCAGGGACGAGCAGTACTTC.

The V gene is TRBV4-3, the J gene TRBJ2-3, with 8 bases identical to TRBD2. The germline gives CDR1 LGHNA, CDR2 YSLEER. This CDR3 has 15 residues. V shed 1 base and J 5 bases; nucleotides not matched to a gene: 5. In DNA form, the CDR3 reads TGCGCCAGCAGCCAAGGCGGGGGGCTGTTAGATACGCAGTATTTT. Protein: CASSQGGGLLDTQYF.

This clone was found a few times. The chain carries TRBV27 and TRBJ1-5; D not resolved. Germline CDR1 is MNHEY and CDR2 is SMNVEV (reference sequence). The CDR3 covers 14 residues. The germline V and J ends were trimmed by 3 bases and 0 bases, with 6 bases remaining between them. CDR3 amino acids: CASSLFYSNQPQHF. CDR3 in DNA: TGTGCCAGCAGTTTGTTCTATAGCAATCAGCCCCAGCATTTT.

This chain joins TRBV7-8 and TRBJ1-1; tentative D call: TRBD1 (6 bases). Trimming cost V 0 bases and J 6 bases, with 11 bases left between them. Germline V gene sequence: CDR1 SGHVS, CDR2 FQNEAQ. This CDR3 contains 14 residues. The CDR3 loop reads CASSLATGRAEAFF. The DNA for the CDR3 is TGTGCCAGCAGCTTAGCTACAGGGAGGGCTGAAGCTTTCTTT.

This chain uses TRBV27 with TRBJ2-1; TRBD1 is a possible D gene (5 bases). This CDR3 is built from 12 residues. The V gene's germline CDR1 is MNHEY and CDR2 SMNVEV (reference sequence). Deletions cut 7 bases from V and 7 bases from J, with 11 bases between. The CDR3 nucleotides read TGTGCCAGCAATGACCCAGGGAATGAGCAGTTCTTC. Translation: CASNDPGNEQFF.